A selection of T cell receptor beta chains follows, all from one sample in a study of blood T cell repertoires in COVID-19. Measured with immunoSEQ multiplex PCR; TCRdb has only the in-frame clones, and not every one. Of 100,000 to 150,000 clones in the sample, roughly four fifths are singletons; the top ten hold 10% to 15%. The sample comprised peripheral blood. Source of these receptors: a woman between 55 and 75 years old with acute or convalescent COVID-19. Both conserved end residues are part of each CDR3. A D gene is named only where the DNA matches it firmly. Size tells how often a clone was seen (once, few, many) or the class of an expanded clone, and some rows leave it out.

TRBV10-3	.	TRBD1	TRBJ2-5	TGTGCCATCAGACCGGGACAGGGGGGAGGCGAGACCCAGTACTTC	CAIRPGQGGGETQYF
TRBV9	.	.	TRBJ1-2	TGTGCCAGCAGCGTTACTTATACGGTGAGGGACTATGGCTACACCTTC	CASSVTYTVRDYGYTF
TRBV6-5	once	.	TRBJ1-2	TGTGCCAGCAGTCTACCCAGCGAGTCTGGCTACACCTTC	CASSLPSESGYTF
TRBV2	.	.	TRBJ1-2	TGTGCCAGCAGTGTACATACTAACTATGGCTACACCTTC	CASSVHTNYGYTF
TRBV12-5	.	.	TRBJ1-2	TGTGCTAGTGTCGGGAGGGCAAGGGGCTACACCTTC	CASVGRARGYTF
TRBV7-2	many	.	TRBJ1-6	TGTGCCAGCAGCTTCCCCTCTCGCCTCGGCTCCTATAATTCACCCCTCCACTTT	CASSFPSRLGSYNSPLHF
TRBV5-1	.	.	TRBJ1-6	TGCGCCAGCAGCTTGGCCTGGAGTTTTGCCAATTCACCCCTCCACTTT	CASSLAWSFANSPLHF
TRBV11-3	.	TRBD1	TRBJ2-6	TGTGCCAGCAGCCCGGGACAGGGAGGTCCTGGGGCCAACGTCCTGACTTTC	CASSPGQGGPGANVLTF
TRBV5-6	.	.	TRBJ1-2	TGTGCCAGCAGCCGACTACAGGGCCTCTATGGCTACACCTTC	CASSRLQGLYGYTF
TRBV5-1	.	TRBD1	TRBJ1-3	TGCGCCAGCAGCTCAAAGACACAGGGGGCGTCTGGAAACACCATATATTTT	CASSSKTQGASGNTIYF
TRBV11-1	.	.	TRBJ1-1	TGTGCCAGCAGCCTAAACGGGGGAAGGTGGTTAACTGAAGCTTTCTTT	CASSLNGGRWLTEAFF
TRBV7-6	few	.	TRBJ2-5	TGTGCCAGCAGTAATGGCAGACAAGAGACCCAGTACTTC	CASSNGRQETQYF
TRBV28	few	.	TRBJ1-3	TGTGCCAGCAGTTCGGAGCAGCTTAGAAACACCATATATTTT	CASSSEQLRNTIYF
TRBV7-2	.	TRBD1	TRBJ1-1	TGTGCCAGCAGCCCCTGGAAAGGGGGCTGGAGGACTGAAGCTTTCTTT	CASSPWKGGWRTEAFF
TRBV19	.	.	TRBJ1-5	TGTGCCAGTAGTGCAGACATCGATAGCAATCAGCCCCAGCATTTT	CASSADIDSNQPQHF
TRBV7-6	.	.	TRBJ2-2	TGTGCCAGCAGCAGACAGGAAACGAACACCGGGGAGCTGTTTTTT	CASSRQETNTGELFF
TRBV2	.	TRBD2	TRBJ2-3	TGTGCCAGCAGAACGGGACTAGCGGGGGGCCACCCTAGCACAGATACGCAGTATTTT	CASRTGLAGGHPSTDTQYF
TRBV24-1	few	.	TRBJ1-5	TGTGCCACCAGTGCCCTAGGACAGTCTAGCAATCAGCCCCAGCATTTT	CATSALGQSSNQPQHF
TRBV7-2	.	TRBD1	TRBJ1-5	TGTGCCAGCAGCTTACTGGACAGGGGGTATCAGCCCCAGCATTTT	CASSLLDRGYQPQHF
TRBV2	.	TRBD1	TRBJ1-2	TGTGCCAGCAACCAGGGGGTTTATGGCTACACCTTC	CASNQGVYGYTF
TRBV14	.	.	TRBJ1-5	TGTGCCAGCAGCCAAGCCGGGGGAAGGCGGCCCCAGCATTTT	CASSQAGGRRPQHF
TRBV2	.	.	TRBJ2-2	TGTGCCAGCAACGCACGGGAGACCGGGGAGCTGTTTTTT	CASNARETGELFF
TRBV5-4	once	.	TRBJ1-1	TGTGCCAGCAGCTTGGCAGGGAACACTGAAGCTTTCTTT	CASSLAGNTEAFF
TRBV4-1	.	TRBD1	TRBJ1-4	TGCGCCAGCAGCCATCATTCGGACAGGGAAAAACTGTTTTTT	CASSHHSDREKLFF
TRBV6-5	few	TRBD1	TRBJ1-5	TGTGCCAGCCAGGCGGTCCAGGGGGCTAATCAGCCCCAGCATTTT	CASQAVQGANQPQHF
TRBV11-2	.	.	TRBJ1-2	TGTGCCAGCAGCTTAGATCGCTATGGCTACACCTTC	CASSLDRYGYTF
TRBV7-6	many	TRBD1	TRBJ2-1	TGTGCCAGCAGCTCGGGACAGGGTGACTACAATGAGCAGTTCTTC	CASSSGQGDYNEQFF
TRBV28	.	TRBD1	TRBJ1-6	TGTGCCAGCAGTTTTGCTCGTGGGGACAGTCCCTATAATTCACCCCTCCACTTT	CASSFARGDSPYNSPLHF
TRBV9	.	TRBD1	TRBJ1-2	TGTGCCAGCAGCGTACGAGGGGGCGACTATGGCTACACCTTC	CASSVRGGDYGYTF
TRBV5-1	.	.	TRBJ1-2	TGCGCCAGCAGCGAAGACCCGACAAACCGAGATGGCTACACCTTC	CASSEDPTNRDGYTF
TRBV25-1	.	TRBD1	TRBJ1-1	TGTGCCAGCAGTGAACGGAGGGGGCGTGAAGCTTTCTTT	CASSERRGREAFF